Presented here are 9 T cell receptor beta chains from one specimen sequenced in a study of blood T cell repertoires in COVID-19. Assay: immunoSEQ multiplex PCR; the TCRdb copy retains only in-frame clones and omits some. Of about 200,000 clones listed, about 90% are singletons. Input material: peripheral blood. The source is a woman in her 70s with acute or convalescent COVID-19.

The chain carries TRBV7-2 and TRBJ2-5, with TRBD2 matching 7 bases. Trimming cost V 6 bases and J 3 bases; bases outside gene matches: 13. The CDR3 is 16 amino acids. Germline CDR1 is SGHTA and CDR2 is FQGNSA. Here the CDR3 DNA reads TGTGCCAGCAGTGCGCCTAACCGGGAGGTGAAAGAGACCCAGTACTTC. This encodes CASSAPNREVKETQYF.

V usage is TRBV7-2 and J usage is TRBJ2-5, with 8 bases identical to TRBD2. V shed 5 bases, J shed 2 bases, and the junction held 7 bases outside the gene matches. Germline V gene lookup returns CDR1 SGHTA and CDR2 FQGNSA. This CDR3 has 15 residues. CDR3 in DNA: TGTGCCAGCAGCCCCAGGGGACTAGGTCAAGAGACCCAGTACTTC. Translating it yields CASSPRGLGQETQYF.

Notes on this clone: The sample contains more than one DNA sequence encoding this CDR3. The chain employs TRBV9 and TRBJ2-7; TRBD2 matches 10 bases. V dropped 5 bases and J dropped 3; count of bases not matched to a gene: 8. The CDR3 spans 15 residues. Germline lookup yields CDR1 SGDLS and CDR2 YYNGEE. The CDR3 region is CASSAGLAEHYEQYF. Written as DNA, the CDR3 is TGTGCCAGCAGTGCCGGACTAGCGGAACACTACGAGCAGTACTTC.

This clone occurred a few times. V is TRBV29-1 and J is TRBJ2-7, with 9 positions matching TRBD2. The CDR3 has 14 residues. The V gene's germline CDR1 is SQVTM and CDR2 ANQGSEA. The ends lost 5 bases at V and 6 bases at J; junction bases unmatched: 11. CDR3 DNA sequence: TGCAGCGTTAATAAGGCGGGAGGGCCTCGCGAGCAGTACTTC. The encoded protein is CSVNKAGGPREQYF.

The genes are TRBV19 and TRBJ1-2, with 10 bases identical to TRBD1. V lost 7 bases, J lost 3 bases, and 5 bases stayed unmatched. The CDR3 is made up of 14 amino acids. Germline CDR1 reads LNHDA; CDR2 reads SQIVND (reference sequence). The CDR3: CASTYGTGDYGYTF. Here the CDR3 DNA reads TGTGCCAGTACCTACGGGACAGGGGACTATGGCTACACCTTC.

In DNA, the CDR3 is TGTGCCAGCAGCGCCGGACTAGCGGGAGGGTTCTCCTACAATGAGCAGTTCTTC. Encoded protein: CASSAGLAGGFSYNEQFF. The V call is TRBV9, the J call TRBJ2-1; 15 bases map to TRBD2. This CDR3 spans 18 amino acids. With V trimmed by 3 bases and J by 0 bases, 4 bases remained unmatched. From germline, CDR1 is SGDLS and CDR2 YYNGEE.

The V call is TRBV11-1, the J call TRBJ2-7; 7 positions match TRBD1. Germline V CDR1 and CDR2: SGHAT, FQDESV (reference sequence). J was trimmed by 0 bases and V by 6 bases; bases with no gene match: 2. CDR3 size: 13 residues. The CDR3 DNA follows: TGTGCCAGCAGGGACAGGAGCTCCTACGAGCAGTACTTC. Translated: CASRDRSSYEQYF.

The rearrangement joins TRBV3-1 (or the pseudogene TRBV3-2) to TRBJ2-7; no clear D. CDR1 is LGHDT and CDR2 is YNNKEL in the germline V gene (reference sequence). The ends were cut back, 3 bases at V and 2 bases at J, with 11 bases in the middle. CDR3 length: 14 residues. The DNA of the CDR3 is TGTGCCAGCAGCCAGGCAGGTCTTGCCTACGAGCAGTACTTC. Translation: CASSQAGLAYEQYF.

This sequence joins TRBV7-2 and TRBJ2-1, with a possible D match to TRBD2 (5 bases). V gave up 1 base and J gave up 6 bases, with 10 bases separating them. The CDR3 sequence is 14 residues long. Germline lookup yields CDR1 SGHTA and CDR2 FQGNSA. The CDR3 sequence is CASSLERGRNEQFF. The DNA of the CDR3 is TGTGCCAGCAGCTTAGAGAGAGGGCGCAATGAGCAGTTCTTC.